This TCR beta chain originates from a study of human T cells and chemical hapten exposure. About the study: Skin of the upper inner arm, around 2 cm by around 2 cm, received 2% DPC for sensitization. For the roughly 25-week duration of the study, patients were given weekly doses of diphenylcyclopropenone on the scalp. Largely, small differences in pooled library volume made per-sample TCR yields vary.

The time point: patch test 1, 2 weeks after DPC sensitization. The treatment is: therapeutic diphenylcyclopropenone sensitization with weekly scalp DPC. Total RNA was extracted from unfractionated whole blood. Each donor was an alopecia patient between 18 and 70 years of age who qualified for DPC. This clonotype appeared a few times. A read error may be the cause here, since a much bigger clone is one base away. TCRdb called the RACE reads again in MiXCR, with one record for every CDR3 protein. The sample yields 40,000 to 50,000 distinct CDR3 sequences, over 3.5% seen once. The starting material was whole blood, obtained in connection with sensitization to the hapten diphenylcyclopropenone (DPC). This TCR was sampled from a man aged 45-60 years with alopecia areata. Some clones in this sample may be carry-over from other donors' samples.

This CDR3 is CSARDPQVNTEAFF. For the CDR3, the DNA is TGCAGTGCTAGAGACCCACAGGTGAACACTGAAGCTTTCTTT. The chain combines TRBV20-1 with TRBJ1-1; D may be TRBD1 (5 bases). The V end lost 0 bases, the J end lost 0 bases, and 8 bases lay between the germline ends. In germline, CDR1 is DFQATT, CDR2 SNEGSKA (reference sequence). The CDR3 is 14 residues long.